The clone carrying this TCR beta chain has just a few counts. RNA transcripts were the template for amplifying TCR beta CDR3 regions. TCR CDR3 underwent first-round RT-PCR with the HTBI primer set. TCRdb re-called the multiplex PCR reads through MiXCR, storing one row per CDR3 protein. The sample has about 700,000 distinct CDR3 sequences, around 13% seen once. The sample comes from a study of T cells in Graves' hyperthyroidism and ophthalmopathy. In the study overall: Blood from the periphery was taken at initial diagnosis, before any treatment.

This CDR3 is 17 amino acids long. Germline CDR1 is SEHNR and CDR2 is FQNEAQ (reference sequence). J lost 2 bases, V lost 3 bases, and 6 bases had no gene match. The chain employs TRBV7-9 and TRBJ2-1, with 11 bases identical to TRBD2. Sequences were obtained from blood. This clonotype was sampled from a woman aged 18 to 35 with Graves' hyperthyroidism. The CDR3: CASSFWGLAETYNEQFF. The CDR3 DNA sequence: TGTGCCAGCAGCTTTTGGGGACTAGCGGAGACCTACAATGAGCAGTTCTTC.